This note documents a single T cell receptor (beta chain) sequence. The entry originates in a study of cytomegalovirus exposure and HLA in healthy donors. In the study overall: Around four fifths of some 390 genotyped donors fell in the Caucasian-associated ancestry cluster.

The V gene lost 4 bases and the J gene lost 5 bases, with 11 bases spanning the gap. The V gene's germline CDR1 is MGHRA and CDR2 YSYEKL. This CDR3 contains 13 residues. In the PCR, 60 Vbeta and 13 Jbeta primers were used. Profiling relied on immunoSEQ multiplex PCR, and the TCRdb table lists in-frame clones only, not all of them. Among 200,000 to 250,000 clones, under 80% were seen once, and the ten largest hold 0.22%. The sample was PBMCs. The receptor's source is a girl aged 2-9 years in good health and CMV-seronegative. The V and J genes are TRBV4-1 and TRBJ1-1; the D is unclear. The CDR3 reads CASSPQEGTEAFF. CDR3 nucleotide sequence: TGCGCCAGCAGCCCCCAAGAGGGAACTGAAGCTTTCTTT.